This T cell receptor beta chain was recovered during a study of cytomegalovirus exposure and HLA in healthy donors (dated by TCRdb to between 2016 and 2019). The study in broad terms: An earlier analysis of roughly 610 of the donors reported 276 Gb of sequence data and 95 million to 140 million unique TCR beta sequences obtained from about 179 million T cells. Using immunosequencing, the study profiled T cell repertoires from about 620 subjects and related those repertoires to cytomegalovirus serostatus. On average, around 230,000 unique TCR beta nucleotide sequences were sequenced per donor among several hundred genotyped donors of the cohort, with 15% to 20% of those sequences being non-productive. Of the roughly 400 genotyped donors, approximately 83% fell in the genetic ancestry cluster associated with self-reported Caucasian donors. Roughly 5 DR-DQ haplotypes were handled as single units for association and clustering, since linkage in the cohort was strong. High-throughput TCR immunosequencing, statistical association of individual TCRs with disease status, and machine learning were combined to predict cytomegalovirus infection status. Every repertoire in the discovery cohort had been generated on one and the same sequencing platform. An earlier analysis of about 600 of the donors used high-throughput TCR beta sequencing to judge whether each TCR beta V gene segment behaved as functional or pseudogenic. In addition to the first cohort of roughly 700 subjects, a separate validation cohort of under 150 different subjects was used. Alongside the repertoire data, information on donor age, sex, ethnicity and CMV serostatus was compiled. The aim of the study was to test whether cataloging public T cell receptors could identify signatures of past pathogen exposure. Genome-wide SNP genotypes for about three fifths of the roughly 670 donors were used in a later genetic analysis, which treated that subset as a discovery cohort. The number of typed donors differed by locus: about 620-640 for A, B, C, DRB1 and DQB1; about 520 for DQA1; 600 to 610 for DPA1; and around 490 for DPB1. In the later analysis, no new phenotypic data were used to find candidate immune exposures; instead, reliance was placed on TCR beta sequences and their occurrence across donors. In a later analysis, previously published TCR beta repertoires from hundreds of donors were re-analyzed and high-resolution HLA genotyping was added so that TCR occurrence patterns could be studied. An early release covering roughly 640 HLA-typed donors comprised about 320 gigabases of sequencing data and 85 million or so unique TCR sequences. HLA typing included class I and class II loci at four-digit resolution.

Library preparation employed the immunoSEQ multiplex PCR assay. For the multiplex PCR, a mixture combining 60 forward primers for TCR Vbeta segments and 13 reverse primers for TCR Jbeta segments was used. Amplification of the CDR3 region of rearranged TCR beta genes was performed with a multiplex PCR assay on genomic DNA. The amplified TCR beta libraries were sequenced on the Illumina HiSeq System as 87-base-pair reads. On the study's bioinformatics: In a later analysis, some 80 million unique TCR beta chains were counted across the 500 to 850 repertoires, and around 11 million of these chains were shared by at least two donors. Raw reads were error-corrected and collapsed into unique sequences with a nearest-neighbor algorithm that merged closely related sequences to remove PCR and sequencing errors. To assign V, D and J gene segments, CDR3 sequences were aligned to IMGT reference sequences. Each retained sequence needed at least a six-nucleotide match to both a V gene segment and a J gene segment. Rearrangements were called productive when the CDR3 lacked stop codons and stayed in frame with V and J; all others were non-productive. CDR3 was defined by IMGT convention, running from the second conserved V-encoded cysteine to the conserved J-encoded phenylalanine. The earlier analysis of about 530 of the donors excluded any sequence lacking an unambiguous match to a single V gene segment. An earlier analysis of under 750 of the donors called V segments functional above 56.7% productive rearrangements and segregating when the between-donor standard deviation exceeded 5%. A statistical classification framework was built to diagnose cytomegalovirus status from the catalog of TCR beta chain sequences. A later analysis assigned V and J genes by comparing TCR nucleotide sequences with IMGT/GENE-DB human TR gene sequences. In a later analysis, CDR3 sequences and most-parsimonious VDJ recombination scenarios were assigned using the TCRdist pipeline. A later analysis defined each TCR beta chain by its CDR3 amino acid sequence plus V-gene family, and excluded reads lacking a unique V-gene family. To address suspected cross-contamination and a sequencing artifact, a later analysis removed 592 highly shared, low-generation-probability nucleotide sequences. For each public chain, a later analysis derived a clonal expansion index from normalized ranks of inferred template counts within each repertoire. In a later analysis, generation probabilities were computed using a VDJ recombination model fitted to out-of-frame rearrangements, and the results were checked against IGoR. In a later analysis, hypergeometric tests were used to score TCR-TCR, TCR-HLA and TCR-CMV co-occurrence, with a repertoire-size bias correction applied to TCR pairs. To estimate false discovery rates, a later analysis permuted the HLA or CMV assignments 20 times. A later analysis grouped co-occurring TCRs with DBSCAN, adding TCRdist sequence similarity when clustering within HLA-allele-positive subsets. Repertoires with fewer than 30,000 or more than 120,000 public chains, plus five repertoires with anomalous nucleotide sharing, were excluded from co-occurrence clustering. Drawn from immuneACCESS, this table holds only the in-frame rearrangements with V and J called that TCRdb kept. Clones are partly lost; checked studies trace under half to an unresolved V gene and leave the rest unexplained. The V and J calls and clone size were taken over from that table, and D and trimming were inferred from the DNA. This sample has 100,000 to 150,000 clones in its table, and roughly 80% of those were observed once. The ten largest clones take up under 13% of the sample.

The cohort comprised under 700 healthy bone marrow donors. Cohort members were all nominally healthy when sampled, although unrecorded immune exposures were likely present. The donor tested CMV seropositive, placing the donor among the roughly 270 seropositive members of the cohort. Each donor provided a peripheral blood sample, and peripheral blood mononuclear cells were used for TCR beta sequencing. The Qiagen DNeasy Blood Extraction Kit was used to extract genomic DNA from the blood cell samples. V lost 0 bases and J lost 5 bases, and the count of bases not matched to a germline gene is 8. CDR1 and CDR2 (LGHNT, FRNRAP) derive from the germline V gene. The CDR3 numbers 17 residues from cysteine through phenylalanine. Solely the CDR3 DNA is kept, with 51 bases framed from the first base. Here is what the overall study found, with its caveats: Most TCR sequences were observed very rarely across donors, whereas some public TCRs were present in many individuals. V-gene and J-gene trimming of TCR beta chains was associated with a missense DCLRE1C variant in a later genetic analysis, and the association was replicated in an independent cohort. Specific HLA alleles were associated with 15,000 to 20,000 TCR beta sequences at a false discovery rate of 0.05 in a later analysis. Because HLA typing was missing for some donors at each locus, association tests included only the typed subset. The only immune exposure information available for the cohort was CMV serostatus. According to a later analysis, most CMV-associated TCR beta chains appeared to be HLA-restricted, and the HLA associations seemed to be driven largely by CMV exposure. A later analysis reported that several top co-occurrence clusters appeared linked to parvovirus B19, influenza, CMV and Epstein-Barr virus. A cluster of highly shared sequence variants was judged likely to represent a technical artifact of the sequencing pipeline. In this cohort, only TCR beta chains were sequenced, and detectable features were limited by the absence of alpha or paired-chain data. A further reported finding was that TCR beta sequences accurately predicted the HLA-A and HLA-B alleles for most subjects in the first cohort. Some IMGT-functional V segments, including TRBV6-2 and TRBV6-3, could not be told apart with the 87-base-pair reads, so those segments were excluded. Over 15 rarely observed V segments, including chromosome 9 orphons, were excluded from the earlier analysis of several hundred of the donors because counts were too low. An earlier analysis of roughly 570 of the donors showed that most TCR beta V segments appeared in productive rearrangements either about 90% or about 30% of the time, which broadly matched IMGT annotations. According to the authors, the approach could potentially be generalized to other disease states and immunological phenotypes. A later analysis found that HLA-associated TCR beta chains were more clonally expanded and had lower generation probabilities than equally common non-associated chains. Compared with the approximately 600-donor mean, donors in an Asian-associated ancestry cluster had fewer N-insertions in productive TCRs, according to a later genetic analysis. The study listed 164 TCR beta chains as associated with cytomegalovirus. Correlated functional status among segregating V segments might reflect linkage disequilibrium, but an unknown experimental factor could not be ruled out. Assigning TCR associations to individual alleles was difficult when HLA alleles, especially DR and DQ, strongly co-occurred. Sequencing depth was assumed to be roughly uniform across donors in the presence/absence analyses, though that assumption may not hold. In both the original and validation cohorts, the classifier was reported to diagnose cytomegalovirus status with high specificity and sensitivity. A few of the identified cytomegalovirus-associated TCR beta chains were confirmed in vitro to be specific for cytomegalovirus antigens. In a later analysis, TCR association rates were found to vary across HLA loci, with the most associated TCRs seen for DRB1 alleles and the fewest for HLA-C alleles.

Note on this clone: The antigen it binds to is not known. It has no much larger one-base neighbor in the sample; base qualities were not kept.

Sequenced input: PBMCs. The origin of this receptor is a man between 25 and 39 years old in good health and CMV-seropositive. This chain joins TRBV12-5 to TRBJ2-2, with TRBD1 identical over 8 junction bases. The DNA sequence is TGTGCTAGTGGTTTGGTGTACCAGGGGGCGCGTACCGGGGAGCTGTTTTTT. Its translation reads: CASGLVYQGARTGELFF.